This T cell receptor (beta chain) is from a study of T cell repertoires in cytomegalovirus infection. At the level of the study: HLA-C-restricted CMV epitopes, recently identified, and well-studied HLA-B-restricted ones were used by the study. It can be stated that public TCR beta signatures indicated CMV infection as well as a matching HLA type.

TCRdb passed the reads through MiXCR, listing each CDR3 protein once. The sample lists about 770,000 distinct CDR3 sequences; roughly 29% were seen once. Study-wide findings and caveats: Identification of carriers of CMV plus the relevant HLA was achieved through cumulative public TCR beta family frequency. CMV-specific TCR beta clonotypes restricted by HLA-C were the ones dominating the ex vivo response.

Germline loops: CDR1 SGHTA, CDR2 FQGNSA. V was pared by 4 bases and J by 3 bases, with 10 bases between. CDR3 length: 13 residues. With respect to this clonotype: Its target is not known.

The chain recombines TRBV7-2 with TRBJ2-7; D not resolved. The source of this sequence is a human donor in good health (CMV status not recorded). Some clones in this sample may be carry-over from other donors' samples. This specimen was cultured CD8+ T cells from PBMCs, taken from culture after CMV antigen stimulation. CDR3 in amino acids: CASSWTPNYEQYV. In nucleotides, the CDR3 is TGTGCCAGCAGCTGGACGCCCAACTACGAGCAGTACGTC.